This TCR beta chain was profiled in a study of cytomegalovirus exposure and HLA in healthy donors. The CDR3 covers 15 residues. Germline loops: CDR1 SGHDN, CDR2 FVKESK. 13 Jbeta primers and 60 Vbeta primers were used for the PCR. Assay: immunoSEQ multiplex PCR; the TCRdb copy retains only in-frame clones and omits some. The data hold about 100,000 clones, with roughly 85% observed a single time. Overall study results and limits: The authors later linked a missense DCLRE1C variant to TCR beta V- and J-gene trimming. Later analysis suggested links between common viral pathogens and several top significant clusters.

Concerning this clone itself: What it binds is not known.

The sequence was collected from a middle-aged woman in good health and CMV-seronegative. The rearrangement links TRBV14 to TRBJ2-5; 8 bases are shared with TRBD2. The J call may be faulty, since TRBJ2-7 better matches the DNA end. The sample taken for sequencing was PBMCs. CDR3 sequence: CASSQGLASSYEQYF. Written as DNA, the CDR3 is TGTGCCAGCAGCCAAGGACTAGCGTCCTCCTACGAGCAGTACTTC.